This entry concerns a single TCR beta chain. Antigen: not known. Germline CDR1 is SNHLY and CDR2 is FYNNEI. CDR3 size: 15 residues. With V trimmed by 6 bases and J by 8 bases, 10 bases remained unmatched. Repertoires were generated with immunoSEQ multiplex PCR, while TCRdb's copy carries only in-frame clones and drops some. This table has roughly 94,000 clones, just over 90% appearing once. This specimen comes from a study of PD-1 blockade in classical Hodgkin lymphoma. Whole-study results and caveats: Only CD4+ TCR diversity, not CD8+, had risen significantly by C4D1. Although disease activity or prior therapy may be involved, causes of the repertoire differences remain undefined. Reported baseline diversity: healthy donors highest, relapsed/refractory patients lowest. The diversity seen at baseline in complete responders resembled that of newly diagnosed patients.

Specified time point: cycle 4 day 1 (C4D1), after six to seven weeks of nivolumab. Relapse after autologous stem cell transplantation occurred in every patient, and brentuximab vedotin exposure varied. The J gene is TRBJ1-2, the V gene TRBV2, with 12 bases that match TRBD1. The sequencing here drew on peripheral blood mononuclear cells (PBMCs), taken before the fourth cycle of nivolumab. The origin of this receptor is a human donor with classical Hodgkin lymphoma. The CDR3 region has the DNA TGTGCCAGCAGCGCCCCGGGACAGGGGGCAGGAGGCTACACCTTC. This sequence encodes CASSAPGQGAGGYTF. The full variable domain, rest sourced from reference TRBV2 and TRBJ1-2, is EPEVTQTPSHQVTQMGQEVILRCVPISNHLYFYWYRQILGQKVEFLVSFYNNEISEKSEIFDDQFSVERPDGSNFTLKIRSTKLEDSAMYFCASSAPGQGAGGYTFGSGTRLTVV.